This T cell receptor (beta chain) was recovered during a study of CXCR3-negative and CXCR3-positive naive CD8 T cells. Every CD8+ subset sample held a few hundred thousand flow-sorted cells, done in triplicate. Germline CDR1 is SGHKS and CDR2 is YYEKEE (reference sequence). The CDR3 is made up of 17 amino acids. Study-level findings and limits: The study found CXCR3 expression partially decreased after cryopreservation and ran most assays on fresh PBMCs. Naive CXCR3-positive and CXCR3-negative cells shared similar TRBV-TRBJ usage, unlike memory cells.

The method, 5' RACE with UMI labels, was used to prepare the TRB cDNA libraries. TCRdb re-called the 5' RACE reads; one entry per CDR3 protein, DNA not given. The repertoire table contains 45,000 to 75,000 distinct CDR3 sequences. In regard to this clonotype: Antigen specificity is unknown.

The receptor was derived from a human donor in good health. Some clones in this sample may be carry-over from other donors' samples. This sequence joins TRBV5-5 and TRBJ2-1; as DNA is missing, the TRBD2 call by TCRdb cannot be tested. The sequenced material came from naive CXCR3- CD8+ T cells from blood. Subset in this sample: CD45RO-CCR7+CD27+CD95- naive CD8+ T cells lacking CXCR3 (TNR3-). The CDR3 loop reads CASSLAGPELAYNEQFF.